The next 2 T cell receptor beta chains were all read from a single sample in a study of OX40 agonist ivuxolimab in advanced cancers. The data were produced by immunoSEQ multiplex PCR, yet TCRdb's version contains in-frame clones alone and is incomplete. The sample records tens of thousands of clones, roughly nine tenths being singletons. The sample in question was CD4+ or CD8+ T cells sorted from blood, obtained in a trial of the OX40 agonist ivuxolimab. The receptor source for this set is an adult with an advanced solid tumor such as melanoma, head and neck, liver or kidney cancer.

This CDR3 is CASSLTSRGRSTDTQYF. The DNA of the CDR3 is TGTGCCAGCAGCCTAACCAGCAGGGGGCGGTCAACAGATACGCAGTATTTT. V and J are TRBV7-2 and TRBJ2-3; 8 bases agree with TRBD1. CDR3 size: 17 residues. Germline assignment: CDR1 SGHTA and CDR2 FQGNSA. The V gene end was trimmed by 5 bases and the J gene end by 3 bases; junction bases not matched to a gene: 13.

The V call is TRBV6-5, the J call TRBJ1-5; D possibly corresponds to TRBD1 (5 bases). The germline V and J ends were trimmed by 0 bases and 6 bases, with 9 bases remaining between them. The CDR3 loop spans 14 amino acids. CDR1 and CDR2 from the germline V gene are MNHEY and SVGAGI. CDR3 amino acids: CASSYSGGVQPQHF. In nucleotides, the CDR3 is TGTGCCAGCAGTTACTCGGGGGGTGTTCAGCCCCAGCATTTT.